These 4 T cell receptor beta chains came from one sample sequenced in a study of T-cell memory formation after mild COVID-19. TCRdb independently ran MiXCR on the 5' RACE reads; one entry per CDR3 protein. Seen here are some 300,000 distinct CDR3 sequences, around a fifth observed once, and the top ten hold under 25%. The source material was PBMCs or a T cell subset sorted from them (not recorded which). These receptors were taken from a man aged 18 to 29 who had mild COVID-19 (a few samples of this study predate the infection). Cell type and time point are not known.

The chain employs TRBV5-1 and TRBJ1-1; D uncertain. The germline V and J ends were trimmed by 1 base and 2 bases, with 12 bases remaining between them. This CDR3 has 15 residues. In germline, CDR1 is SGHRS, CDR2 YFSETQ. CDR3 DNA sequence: TGCGCCAGCAGCTTGTTGGAGGTTCCTAACACTGAAGCTTTCTTT. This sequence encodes CASSLLEVPNTEAFF.

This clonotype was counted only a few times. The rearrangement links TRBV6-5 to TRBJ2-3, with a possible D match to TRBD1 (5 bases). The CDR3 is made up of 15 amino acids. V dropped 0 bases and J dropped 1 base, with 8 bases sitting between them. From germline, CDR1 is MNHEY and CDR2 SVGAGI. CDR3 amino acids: CASSYSGARTDTQYF. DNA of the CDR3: TGTGCCAGCAGTTACTCTGGGGCACGCACAGATACGCAGTATTTT.

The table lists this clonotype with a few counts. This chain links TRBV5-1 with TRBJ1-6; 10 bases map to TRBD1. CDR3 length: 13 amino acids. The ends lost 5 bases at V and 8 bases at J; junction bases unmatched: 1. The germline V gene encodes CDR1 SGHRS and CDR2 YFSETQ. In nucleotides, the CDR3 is TGCGCCAGCAGAGGGACAGGGGATTCACCCCTCCACTTT. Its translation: CASRGTGDSPLHF.

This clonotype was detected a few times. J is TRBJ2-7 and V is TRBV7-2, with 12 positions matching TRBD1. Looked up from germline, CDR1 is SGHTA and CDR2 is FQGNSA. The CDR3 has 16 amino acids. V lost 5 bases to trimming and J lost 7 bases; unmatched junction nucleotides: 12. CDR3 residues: CASSLSGGQGAEEQYF. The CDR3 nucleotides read TGTGCCAGCAGCCTCAGTGGGGGACAGGGGGCAGAAGAGCAGTACTTC. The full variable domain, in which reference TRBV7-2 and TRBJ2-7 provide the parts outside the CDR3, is GAGVSQSPSNKVTEKGKDVELRCDPISGHTALYWYRQSLGQGLEFLIYFQGNSAPDKSGLPSDRFSAERTGGSVSTLTIQRTQQEDSAVYLCASSLSGGQGAEEQYFGPGTRLTVT.